These 20 T cell receptor beta chains originate from one sample sequenced in a study of cytomegalovirus exposure and HLA in healthy donors. The PCR contained 60 Vbeta and 13 Jbeta primers. Clones were sequenced by immunoSEQ multiplex PCR, and TCRdb holds only the in-frame ones, with some missing. The data hold about 86,000 clones, with over 70% observed a single time. The material sequenced was PBMCs. The receptors derive from a man in his fifties or sixties in good health and CMV-seronegative.

The chain links TRBV5-1 to TRBJ2-3; 9 bases are shared with TRBD2. The CDR3 is 17 amino acids. V was pared by 0 bases and J by 5 bases, with 10 bases of the junction left unmatched. Per germline, CDR1 SGHRS and CDR2 YFSETQ. CDR3 region: CASSLAGAGGPVDTQYF. The CDR3 DNA reads TGCGCCAGCAGCTTGGCCGGGGCGGGAGGGCCGGTAGATACGCAGTATTTT.

This clone was observed a single time. For the CDR3, the DNA is TGTGCCAGCAGCTTAGCTCCTAGCTTAGGTGAGCAGTTCTTC. This gives the protein CASSLAPSLGEQFF. V and J are TRBV13 and TRBJ2-1, with TRBD2 as a possible D gene (5 bases). The CDR3 has 14 amino acids. The V end was cut by 1 base, the J end by 9 bases, with 13 bases between. Germline CDR1 is PRHDT and CDR2 is FYEKMQ (reference sequence).

The chain couples TRBV6-6 to TRBJ2-5, with 11 nucleotides matching TRBD2. The CDR3 contains 15 residues. V shed 5 bases, J shed 5 bases, and the junction held 7 bases outside the gene matches. Germline CDR1 MNHNY, CDR2 SVGAGI (reference sequence). The CDR3 loop reads CASSPRLAGSETQYF. DNA for the CDR3: TGTGCCAGCAGTCCACGACTAGCGGGATCCGAGACCCAGTACTTC.

V and J are TRBV4-2 and TRBJ2-5, with TRBD2 matching 7 bases. With 0 bases clipped from V and 7 bases from J, the junction kept 2 bases outside the gene matches. Germline assignment: CDR1 LGHNA and CDR2 YNFKEQ. The CDR3 is made up of 13 amino acids. The CDR3, as DNA: TGTGCCAGCAGCCAAGACAGGGAGGGGACCCAGTACTTC. Translated: CASSQDREGTQYF.

The CDR3 sequence: CASSEARETDTQYF. CDR3 DNA: TGTGCCAGCAGTGAAGCGCGGGAGACAGATACGCAGTATTTT. The chain joins TRBV2 to TRBJ2-3; 7 nucleotides agree with TRBD2. The V and J ends lost 0 bases and 3 bases, in that order; junction bases with no gene match: 0. The CDR3 consists of 14 residues. CDR1 is SNHLY, CDR2 FYNNEI, per germline.

This chain uses TRBV6-5 with TRBJ1-3; 7 nucleotides line up with TRBD1. With V trimmed by 4 bases and J by 0 bases, 3 bases remained unmatched. This CDR3 has 15 amino acids. Germline CDR1 reads MNHEY; CDR2 reads SVGAGI. CDR3 DNA: TGTGCCAGCAGTTTACAGGGGAACTCTGGAAACACCATATATTTT. Amino acids: CASSLQGNSGNTIYF.

The chain has TRBV25-1 and TRBJ2-3, with unresolved D. The V end lost 4 bases, the J end lost 0 bases, and 11 bases lay between the germline ends. Germline CDR1 is MGHDK and CDR2 is SYGVNS. This CDR3 comprises 15 residues. CDR3 in amino acids: CASSGFTTSTDTQYF. Here the CDR3 DNA reads TGTGCCAGCAGTGGCTTCACCACTAGCACAGATACGCAGTATTTT. The full variable domain, completed using reference TRBV25-1 and TRBJ2-3, is EADIYQTPRYLVIGTGKKITLECSQTMGHDKMYWYQQDPGMELHLIHYSYGVNSTEKGDLSSESTVSRIRTEHFPLTLESARPSHTSQYLCASSGFTTSTDTQYFGPGTRLTVL.

J is TRBJ2-1 and V is TRBV5-1, with D possibly matching TRBD2 (8 bases). CDR1 is SGHRS and CDR2 is YFSETQ in the germline V gene. Between the trimmed V and J ends, which lost 4 bases and 0 bases, there was a span of 14 bases. The CDR3 is 16 residues long. CDR3 sequence (DNA): TGCGCCAGCAGCCGGGAGGGACAGATCTCCTACAATGAGCAGTTCTTC. Residues: CASSREGQISYNEQFF.

CDR3 DNA: TGTGCCAGCAGCCGCGGACAGGGCTCCTACGAGCAGTACTTC. Translated: CASSRGQGSYEQYF. The V call is TRBV11-3, the J call TRBJ2-7; 8 bases are shared with TRBD1. The trim removed 5 bases at V and 0 bases at J, leaving 3 bases unmatched. The CDR3 is 14 residues long. Germline V lookup: CDR1 SGHNT, CDR2 YENEEA.

This chain links TRBV7-9 with TRBJ1-4; no firm D call. This CDR3 is 16 amino acids long. V was shortened by 4 bases and J by 8 bases, with 20 bases between the two germline ends. CDR1 and CDR2 from the germline V gene are SEHNR and FQNEAQ (reference sequence). CDR3 DNA sequence: TGTGCCAGCAGCTCCCCGCGACTCCTCGTCAGCGAAAAACTGTTTTTT. The encoded protein is CASSSPRLLVSEKLFF.

This CDR3 is CASSSSTGNLNEQFF. In nucleotides, the CDR3 is TGTGCCAGCAGTTCGTCGACAGGGAACCTCAATGAGCAGTTCTTC. The chain employs TRBV28 and TRBJ2-1; TRBD1 aligns across 7 bases. The CDR3 is 15 residues long. With V trimmed by 4 bases and J by 6 bases, 9 bases remained unmatched. Germline V gives CDR1 MDHEN, CDR2 SYDVKM.

This clone was seen only a few times. The chain uses TRBV19 and TRBJ1-2; perhaps TRBD1 as D (5 bases). Germline V gene data show CDR1 as LNHDA and CDR2 as SQIVND (reference sequence). The CDR3 totals 15 residues. The V and J ends lost 10 bases and 1 base respectively, with 19 bases between them. CDR3 sequence: CATSRGGPFNYGYTF. The CDR3 bases are TGTGCCACGAGCCGGGGGGGACCTTTTAACTATGGCTACACCTTC.

V usage is TRBV28 and J usage is TRBJ2-2; the D gene is possibly TRBD1 (6 bases). Trimming left V 8 bases short and J 1 base short, with 8 bases between. CDR1 MDHEN and CDR2 SYDVKM come from the germline V gene. The CDR3 runs to 13 residues. CDR3 sequence reads: CASEQGNTGELFF. CDR3 DNA: TGTGCCAGCGAACAGGGGAACACCGGGGAGCTGTTTTTT. Complete variable domain (other parts from reference TRBV28 and TRBJ2-2): DVKVTQSSRYLVKRTGEKVFLECVQDMDHENMFWYRQDPGLGLRLIYFSYDVKMKEKGDIPEGYSVSREKKERFSLILESASTNQTSMYLCASEQGNTGELFFGEGSRLTVL.

J is TRBJ1-5 and V is TRBV7-9; tentatively, D is TRBD1 (5 bases). V dropped 5 bases and J dropped 7 bases, with 15 bases sitting between them. Per the germline V gene, CDR1 is SEHNR and CDR2 is FQNEAQ (reference sequence). The CDR3 length is 14 residues. In DNA, the CDR3 is TGTGCCAGCAGCGACGGGGGGTTGGGACAGCCCCAGCATTTT. As protein: CASSDGGLGQPQHF. The full variable domain, rest sourced from reference TRBV7-9 and TRBJ1-5, is DTGVSQNPRHKITKRGQNVTFRCDPISEHNRLYWYRQTLGQGPEFLTYFQNEAQLEKSRLLSDRFSAERPKGSFSTLEIQRTEQGDSAMYLCASSDGGLGQPQHFGDGTRLSIL.

The gene calls are TRBV28 and TRBJ1-4, with D tentatively TRBD1 (6 bases). Trimming stripped 3 bases from V and 9 bases from J, with 14 bases between. The CDR3 consists of 14 residues. Per the germline V gene, CDR1 is MDHEN and CDR2 is SYDVKM. This CDR3 is CASSLEGQYKKLFF. The CDR3 DNA reads as TGTGCCAGCAGTTTGGAAGGACAGTATAAAAAACTGTTTTTT.

This chain uses TRBV4-3 with TRBJ1-2, with 7 bases lining up with TRBD1. After removal of 4 bases from V and 4 bases from J, the junction contained 9 bases not matched to a gene. The germline V gene has CDR1 LGHNA and CDR2 YSLEER. The CDR3 is 15 amino acids. The CDR3 DNA reads TGCGCCAGCAGCCCCGTGGTAGGGGGCGGCTATGGCTACACCTTC. Translated: CASSPVVGGGYGYTF.

The chain employs TRBV5-6 and TRBJ1-2; a possible D gene is TRBD1 (5 bases). Trimming shortened V by 4 bases and J by 5 bases, and 18 bases separated the two germline ends. Germline CDR1 and CDR2: SGHDT and YYEEEE. The CDR3 is 15 residues long. The DNA for the CDR3 is TGTGCCAGCAGCCTCGGGGGATCGGGGGGATATGGCTACACCTTC. This gives the protein CASSLGGSGGYGYTF.

This clone was picked up one time. This chain links TRBV4-3 with TRBJ2-1, with D possibly matching TRBD2 (6 bases). The CDR3 runs to 15 residues. CDR1 is LGHNA and CDR2 is YSLEER in the germline V gene. V lost 0 bases and J lost 7, with 13 bases in between. Here the CDR3 reads CASSQDQGLNNEQFF. CDR3 in DNA: TGCGCCAGCAGCCAAGATCAGGGACTGAATAATGAGCAGTTCTTC.

As to this clone: Germline and junction disagree at one end, which may indicate a read error. V usage is TRBV15 and J usage is TRBJ2-1, with 7 bases aligning to TRBD2. Germline values: CDR1 LNHNV, CDR2 YYDKDF (reference sequence). The length of the CDR3 is 15 residues. CDR3 sequence reads: CATSRESGGGNEQFF. The CDR3 coding sequence is TGTGCCACCAGCCGAGAGTCTGGGGGAGGGAATGAGCAGTTCTTC.

This clone turned up a few times. The chain uses TRBV11-2 and TRBJ1-4; D is unresolved. Germline V CDR1 and CDR2: SGHAT, FQNNGV. This CDR3 comprises 15 residues. V lost 1 base, J lost 8 bases, and 14 bases lay in between. In nucleotides, the CDR3 is TGTGCCAGCAGCTTAGCCGGAGCCTCGGGGGAAAAACTGTTTTTT. This encodes CASSLAGASGEKLFF.